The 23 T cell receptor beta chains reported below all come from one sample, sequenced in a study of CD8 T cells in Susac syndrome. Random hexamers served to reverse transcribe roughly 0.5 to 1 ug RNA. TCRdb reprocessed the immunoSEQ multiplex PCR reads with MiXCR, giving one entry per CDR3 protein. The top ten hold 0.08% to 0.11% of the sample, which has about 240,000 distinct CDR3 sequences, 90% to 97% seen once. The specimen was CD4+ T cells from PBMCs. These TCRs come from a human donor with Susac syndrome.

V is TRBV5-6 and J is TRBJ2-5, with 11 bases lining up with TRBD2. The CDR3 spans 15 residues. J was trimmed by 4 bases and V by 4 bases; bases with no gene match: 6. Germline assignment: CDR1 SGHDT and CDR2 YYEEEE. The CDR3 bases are TGTGCCAGCAGCCAAAGTGGACTAGCGGGAGAGACCCAGTACTTC. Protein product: CASSQSGLAGETQYF.

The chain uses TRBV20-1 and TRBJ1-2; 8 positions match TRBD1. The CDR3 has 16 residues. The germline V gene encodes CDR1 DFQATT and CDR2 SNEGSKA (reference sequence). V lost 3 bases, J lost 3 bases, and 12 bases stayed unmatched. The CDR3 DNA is TGCAGTGCTAGCCCCCTTGGGGGACAGGAGCACTATGGCTACACCTTC. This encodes CSASPLGGQEHYGYTF.

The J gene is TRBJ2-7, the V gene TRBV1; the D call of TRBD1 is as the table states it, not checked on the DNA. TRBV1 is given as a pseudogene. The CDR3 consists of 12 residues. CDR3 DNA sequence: TGCACCAGCTCCCCCAACCCCAACGAGCAGTACTTC. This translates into CTSSPNPNEQYF.

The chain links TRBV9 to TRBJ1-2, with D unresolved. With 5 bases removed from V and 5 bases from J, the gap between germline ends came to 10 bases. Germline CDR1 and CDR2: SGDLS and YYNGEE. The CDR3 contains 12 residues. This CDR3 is CASSDMLYGYTF. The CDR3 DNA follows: TGTGCCAGCAGTGATATGTTGTATGGCTACACCTTC.

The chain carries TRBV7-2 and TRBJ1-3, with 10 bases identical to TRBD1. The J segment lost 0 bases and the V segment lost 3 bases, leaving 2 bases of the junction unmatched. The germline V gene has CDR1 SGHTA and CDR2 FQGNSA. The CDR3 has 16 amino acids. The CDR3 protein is CASSLGQGYSGNTIYF. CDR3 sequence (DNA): TGTGCCAGCAGCTTGGGACAGGGGTACTCTGGAAACACCATATATTTT.

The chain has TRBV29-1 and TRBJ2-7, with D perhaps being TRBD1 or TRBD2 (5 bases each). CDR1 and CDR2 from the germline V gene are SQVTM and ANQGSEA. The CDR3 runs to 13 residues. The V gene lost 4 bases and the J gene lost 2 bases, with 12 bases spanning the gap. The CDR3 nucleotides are TGCAGCGTTGGACGGGACGAAACCTACGAGCAGTACTTC. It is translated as CSVGRDETYEQYF.

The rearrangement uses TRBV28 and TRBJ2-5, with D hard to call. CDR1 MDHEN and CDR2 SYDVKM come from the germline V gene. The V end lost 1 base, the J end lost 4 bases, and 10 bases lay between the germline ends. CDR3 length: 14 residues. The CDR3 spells CASSLSRPRETQYF. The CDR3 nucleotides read TGTGCCAGCAGTTTATCTCGCCCCCGAGAGACCCAGTACTTC.

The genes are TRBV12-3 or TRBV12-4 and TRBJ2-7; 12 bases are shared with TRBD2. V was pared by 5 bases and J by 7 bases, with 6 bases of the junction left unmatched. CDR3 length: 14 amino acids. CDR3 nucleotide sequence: TGTGCCAGCAGTCGGACTAGCGGGGCCCTGGAGCAGTACTTC. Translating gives CASSRTSGALEQYF.

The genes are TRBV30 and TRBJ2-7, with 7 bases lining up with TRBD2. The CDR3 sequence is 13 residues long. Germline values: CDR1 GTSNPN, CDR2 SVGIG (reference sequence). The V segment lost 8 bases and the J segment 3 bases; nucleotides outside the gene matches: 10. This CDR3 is CAHRSGGGYEQYF. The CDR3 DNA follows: TGTGCCCACCGAAGTGGGGGGGGCTACGAGCAGTACTTC. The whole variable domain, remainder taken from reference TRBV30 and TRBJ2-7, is SQTIHQWPATLVQPVGSPLSLECTVEGTSNPNLYWYRQAAGRGLQLLFYSVGIGQISSEVPQNLSASRPQDRQFILSSKKLLLSDSGFYLCAHRSGGGYEQYFGPGTRLTVT.

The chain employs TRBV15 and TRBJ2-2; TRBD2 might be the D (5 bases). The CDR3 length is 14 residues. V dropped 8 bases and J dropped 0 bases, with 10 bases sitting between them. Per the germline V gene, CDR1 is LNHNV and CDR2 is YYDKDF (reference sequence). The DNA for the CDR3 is TGTGCCACCCGGGATCTCACGAACACCGGGGAGCTGTTTTTT. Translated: CATRDLTNTGELFF.

CDR3 in amino acids: CASSPENYLSYNEQFF. CDR3 DNA sequence: TGCGCCAGCAGCCCGGAGAATTACCTCTCCTACAATGAGCAGTTCTTC. This sequence joins TRBV5-1 and TRBJ2-1, with unresolved D. CDR3 length: 16 residues. Deletions cut 4 bases from V and 0 bases from J, with 14 bases between. The germline gives CDR1 SGHRS, CDR2 YFSETQ.

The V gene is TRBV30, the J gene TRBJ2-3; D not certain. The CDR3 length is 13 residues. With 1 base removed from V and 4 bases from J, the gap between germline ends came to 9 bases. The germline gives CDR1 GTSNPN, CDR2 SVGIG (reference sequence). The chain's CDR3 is CAWSGVYSDTQYF. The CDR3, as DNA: TGTGCCTGGAGTGGGGTCTATTCAGATACGCAGTATTTT.

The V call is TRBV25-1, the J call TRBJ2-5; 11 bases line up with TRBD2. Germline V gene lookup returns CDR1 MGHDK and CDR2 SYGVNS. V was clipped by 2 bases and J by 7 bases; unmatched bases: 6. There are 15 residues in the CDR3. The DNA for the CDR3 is TGTGCCAGCAGTGAACTAGCGGGAGGTTCGGGGACCCAGTACTTC. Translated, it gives CASSELAGGSGTQYF.

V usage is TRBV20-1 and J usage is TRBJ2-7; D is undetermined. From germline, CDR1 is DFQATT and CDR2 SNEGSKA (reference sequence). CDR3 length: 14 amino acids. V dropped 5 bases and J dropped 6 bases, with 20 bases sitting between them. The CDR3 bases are TGCAGTGCTCCCAGACAAGGGTTGTCGTCCGAGCAGTACTTC. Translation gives CSAPRQGLSSEQYF.

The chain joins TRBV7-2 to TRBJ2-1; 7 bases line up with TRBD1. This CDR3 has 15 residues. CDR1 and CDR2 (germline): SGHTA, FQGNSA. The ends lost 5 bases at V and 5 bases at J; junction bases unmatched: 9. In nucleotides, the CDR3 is TGTGCCAGCAGCAATCGGGCAGGGGGACACAATGAGCAGTTCTTC. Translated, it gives CASSNRAGGHNEQFF.

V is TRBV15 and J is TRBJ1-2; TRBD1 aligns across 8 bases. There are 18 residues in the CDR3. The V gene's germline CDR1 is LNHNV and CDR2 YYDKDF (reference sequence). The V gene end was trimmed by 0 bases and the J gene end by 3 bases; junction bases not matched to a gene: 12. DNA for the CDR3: TGTGCCACCAGCAGAGACATGCTGAGGACAGGGAAAGACTATGGCTACACCTTC. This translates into CATSRDMLRTGKDYGYTF.

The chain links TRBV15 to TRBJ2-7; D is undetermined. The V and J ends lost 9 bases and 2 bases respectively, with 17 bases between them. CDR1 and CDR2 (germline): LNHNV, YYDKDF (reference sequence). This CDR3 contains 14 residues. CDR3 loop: CATTQAPWAYEQYF. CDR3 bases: TGTGCCACGACCCAGGCCCCTTGGGCCTACGAGCAGTACTTC.

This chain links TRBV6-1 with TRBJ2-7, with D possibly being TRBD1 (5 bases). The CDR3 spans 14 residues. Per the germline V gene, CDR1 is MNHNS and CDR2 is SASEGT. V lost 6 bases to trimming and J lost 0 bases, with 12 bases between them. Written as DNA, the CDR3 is TGTGCCAGCAGCTTGAAGGGGCCCTCCTACGAGCAGTACTTC. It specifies CASSLKGPSYEQYF.

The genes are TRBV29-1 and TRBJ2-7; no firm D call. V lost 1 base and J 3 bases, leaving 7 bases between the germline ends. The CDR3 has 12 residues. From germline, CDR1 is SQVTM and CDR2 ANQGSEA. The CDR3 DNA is TGCAGCGTTGAAGGGGCTGGCTACGAGCAGTACTTC. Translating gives CSVEGAGYEQYF.

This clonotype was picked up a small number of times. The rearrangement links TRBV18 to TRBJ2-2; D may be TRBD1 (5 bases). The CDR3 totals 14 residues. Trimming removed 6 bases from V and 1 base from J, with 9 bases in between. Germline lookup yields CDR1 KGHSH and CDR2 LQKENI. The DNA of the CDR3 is TGTGCCAGCTCGCTTCAGGGGAACACCGGGGAGCTGTTTTTT. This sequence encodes CASSLQGNTGELFF.

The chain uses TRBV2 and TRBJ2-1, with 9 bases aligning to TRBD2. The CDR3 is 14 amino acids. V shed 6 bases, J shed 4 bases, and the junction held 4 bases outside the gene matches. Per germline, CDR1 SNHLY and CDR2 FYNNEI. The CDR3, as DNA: TGTGCCAGCAGGACTAGCGGCCCATACAATGAGCAGTTCTTC. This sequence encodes CASRTSGPYNEQFF.

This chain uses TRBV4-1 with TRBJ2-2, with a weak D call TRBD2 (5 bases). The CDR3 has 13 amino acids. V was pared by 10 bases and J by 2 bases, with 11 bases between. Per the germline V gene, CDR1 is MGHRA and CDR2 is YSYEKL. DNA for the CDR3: TGCGCCACCTCCGGGGTAAACACCGGGGAGCTGTTTTTT. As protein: CATSGVNTGELFF.

The DNA of the CDR3 is TGTGCCAGCAGTGGGGGACAGGGGATCACAGATACGCAGTATTTT. Translated: CASSGGQGITDTQYF. The chain couples TRBV6-6 to TRBJ2-3, with 10 bases identical to TRBD1. The V gene's germline CDR1 is MNHNY and CDR2 SVGAGI (reference sequence). V shed 5 bases, J shed 2 bases, and the junction held 4 bases outside the gene matches. This CDR3 is 15 amino acids long.